This T cell receptor (beta chain) was captured by sequencing in a study of shared clonotypes between healthy human individuals. CD4+ cell separation produced CD45RA+ naive and CD45RA-negative memory subsets. Germline V gives CDR1 MDHEN, CDR2 SYDVKM. CDR3 size: 14 residues. Between the trimmed V and J ends, which lost 5 bases and 2 bases, there was a span of 12 bases. Profiling relied on immunoSEQ multiplex PCR, and the TCRdb table lists in-frame clones only, not all of them. The sample contains 640,000 or so clones, less than 80% of which appear only once. Material: memory CD4+ T cells sorted from blood. Subset of the sample: CD45RA-negative fraction. This receptor was identified in a woman aged 25 to 45 in good health. The chain links TRBV28 to TRBJ2-5; D is undetermined. The chain's CDR3 is CASSITWSQETQYF. Written as DNA, the CDR3 is TGTGCCAGCAGTATCACTTGGAGTCAAGAGACCCAGTACTTC.